Given below is one T cell receptor (beta chain) in context. This specimen comes from a study of shared clonotypes between healthy human individuals. The repertoire was sequenced with immunoSEQ multiplex PCR; TCRdb's copy has only in-frame clones and lacks some. Counted here are just over 2,000,000 clones, 85% to 95% occurring once; the ten biggest clones make up 0.13%. The CDR3 covers 15 residues. The J segment lost 6 bases and the V segment lost 4 bases, leaving 10 bases of the junction unmatched. Germline CDR1 is MNHEY and CDR2 is SVGAGI. The material sequenced was naive CD4+ T cells sorted from blood. Subset noted: CD45RA+ positively selected. The receptor comes from a man younger than 35 in good health. This chain uses TRBV6-5 with TRBJ2-7; 9 bases match TRBD2. The CDR3 sequence: CASSFAAGGPGEQYF. CDR3 DNA: TGTGCCAGCAGTTTCGCGGCGGGAGGGCCGGGCGAGCAGTACTTC.